The 2 T cell receptor beta chains below come from one sample, sequenced in a study of T cell repertoires in cytomegalovirus infection. Antigen specificity for these receptors is unknown. TCRdb ran MiXCR on the reads and lists one entry per CDR3 protein. In the table there are more than 95,000 distinct CDR3 sequences, 32% of which are singletons. The sample was CD8+ T cells from cultured PBMCs, taken from culture after CMV antigen stimulation. The receptor set was obtained from a human donor in good health (CMV status not recorded). Some clones in this sample may be carry-over from other donors' samples.

The sample holds a few counts of this clonotype. V and J are TRBV11-2 and TRBJ2-1, with 8 bases identical to TRBD2. V dropped 1 base and J dropped 5; count of bases not matched to a gene: 4. The CDR3 spans 15 residues. CDR1 and CDR2 (germline): SGHAT, FQNNGV. The CDR3 nucleotides are TGTGCCAGCAGCTTAGGTCTAGCGGGCCACAATGAGCAGTTCTTC. Protein: CASSLGLAGHNEQFF. The variable domain in full, completed from reference TRBV11-2 and TRBJ2-1, reads EAGVAQSPRYKIIEKRQSVAFWCNPISGHATLYWYQQILGQGPKLLIQFQNNGVVDDSQLPKDRFSAERLKGVDSTLKIQPAKLEDSAVYLCASSLGLAGHNEQFFGPGTRLTVL.

A single count supports this clonotype. V and J are TRBV12-3 or TRBV12-4 and TRBJ2-1; no clear D. The CDR3 sequence is 12 residues long. V was trimmed by 1 base and J by 9 bases, leaving 7 bases between them. CDR3 residues: CASSLGAAEQFF. In DNA, the CDR3 is TGTGCCAGCAGTTTAGGGGCCGCTGAGCAGTTCTTC.